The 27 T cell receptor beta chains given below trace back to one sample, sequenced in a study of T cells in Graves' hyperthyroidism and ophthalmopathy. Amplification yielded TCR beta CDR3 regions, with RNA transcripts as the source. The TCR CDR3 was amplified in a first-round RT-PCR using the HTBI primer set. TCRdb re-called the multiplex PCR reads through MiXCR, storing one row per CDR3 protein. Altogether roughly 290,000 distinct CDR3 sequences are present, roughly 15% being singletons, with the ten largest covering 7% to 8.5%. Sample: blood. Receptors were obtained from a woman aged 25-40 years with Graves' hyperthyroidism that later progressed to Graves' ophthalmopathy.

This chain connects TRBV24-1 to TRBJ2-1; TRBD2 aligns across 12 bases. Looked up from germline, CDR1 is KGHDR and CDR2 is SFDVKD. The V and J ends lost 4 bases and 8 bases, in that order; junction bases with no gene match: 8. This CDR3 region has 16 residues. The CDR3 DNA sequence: TGTGCCACCAGTGACCTGACTAGCGGGGGAGCCGATGAGCAGTTCTTC. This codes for CATSDLTSGGADEQFF.

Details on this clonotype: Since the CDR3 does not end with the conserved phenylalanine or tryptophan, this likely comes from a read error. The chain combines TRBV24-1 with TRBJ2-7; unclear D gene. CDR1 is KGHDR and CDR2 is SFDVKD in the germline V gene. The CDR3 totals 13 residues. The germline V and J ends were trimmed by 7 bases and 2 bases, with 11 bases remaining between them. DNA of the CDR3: TGTGCCACCAGGATCAGAGTAACCTACGAGCAGTACCTC. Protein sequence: CATRIRVTYEQYL.

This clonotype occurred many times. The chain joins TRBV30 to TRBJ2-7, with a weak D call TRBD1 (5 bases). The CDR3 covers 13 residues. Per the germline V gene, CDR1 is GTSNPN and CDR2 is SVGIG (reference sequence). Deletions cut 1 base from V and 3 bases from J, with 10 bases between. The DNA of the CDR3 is TGTGCCTGGAGTGGGCAGGGAAGCTACGAGCAGTACTTC. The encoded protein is CAWSGQGSYEQYF.

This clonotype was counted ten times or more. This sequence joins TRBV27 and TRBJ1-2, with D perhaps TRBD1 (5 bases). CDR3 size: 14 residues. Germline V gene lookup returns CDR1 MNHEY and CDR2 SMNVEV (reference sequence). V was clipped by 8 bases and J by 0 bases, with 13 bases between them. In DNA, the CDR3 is TGTGCCAGCTCCCAAGGACAAACTAACTATGGCTACACCTTC. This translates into CASSQGQTNYGYTF.

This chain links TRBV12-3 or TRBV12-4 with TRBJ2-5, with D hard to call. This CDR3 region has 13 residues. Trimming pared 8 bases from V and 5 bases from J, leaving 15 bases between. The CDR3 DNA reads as TGTGCCAGCGCCCGTAACCGCTGGGAGACCCAGTACTTC. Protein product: CASARNRWETQYF.

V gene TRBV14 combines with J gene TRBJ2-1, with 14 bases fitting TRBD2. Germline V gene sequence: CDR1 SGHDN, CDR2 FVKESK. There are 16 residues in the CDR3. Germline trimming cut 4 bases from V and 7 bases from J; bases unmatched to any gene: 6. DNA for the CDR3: TGTGCCAGCAGCCGCGGACTAGCGGGAGGAAGAAATGAGCAGTTCTTC. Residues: CASSRGLAGGRNEQFF.

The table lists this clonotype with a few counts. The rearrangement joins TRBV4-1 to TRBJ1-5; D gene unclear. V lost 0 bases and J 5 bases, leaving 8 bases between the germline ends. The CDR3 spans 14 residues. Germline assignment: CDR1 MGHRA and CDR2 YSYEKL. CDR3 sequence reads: CASSQDPGHQPQHF. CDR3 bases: TGCGCCAGCAGCCAAGATCCAGGCCATCAGCCCCAGCATTTT.

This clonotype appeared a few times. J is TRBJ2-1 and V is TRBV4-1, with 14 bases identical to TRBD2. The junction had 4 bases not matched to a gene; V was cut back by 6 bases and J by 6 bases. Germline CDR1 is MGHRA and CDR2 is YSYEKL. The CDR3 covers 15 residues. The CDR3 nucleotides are TGCGCCAGCAGAACCGGGACTAGCGGGAGCAATGAGCAGTTCTTC. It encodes CASRTGTSGSNEQFF.

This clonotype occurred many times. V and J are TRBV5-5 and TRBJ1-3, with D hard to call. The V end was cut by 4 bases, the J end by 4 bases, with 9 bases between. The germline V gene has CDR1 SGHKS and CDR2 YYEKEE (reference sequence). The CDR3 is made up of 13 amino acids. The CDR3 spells CASSLSQGNTIYF. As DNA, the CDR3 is TGTGCCAGCAGCCTTTCACAGGGAAACACCATATATTTT.

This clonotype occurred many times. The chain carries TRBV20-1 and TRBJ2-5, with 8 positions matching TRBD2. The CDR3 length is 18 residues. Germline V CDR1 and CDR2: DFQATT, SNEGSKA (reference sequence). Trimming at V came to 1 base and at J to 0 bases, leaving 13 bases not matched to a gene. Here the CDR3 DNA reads TGCAGTGCTAGAGCCTCTTCCGGGACTAGGGGCCACCAAGAGACCCAGTACTTC. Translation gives CSARASSGTRGHQETQYF.

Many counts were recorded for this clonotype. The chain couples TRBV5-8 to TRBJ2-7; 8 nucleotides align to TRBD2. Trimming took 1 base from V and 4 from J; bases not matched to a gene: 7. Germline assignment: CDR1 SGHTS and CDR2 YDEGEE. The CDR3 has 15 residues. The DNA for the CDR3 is TGTGCCAGCAGCTTGACTAGCGGACCACTATACGAGCAGTACTTC. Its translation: CASSLTSGPLYEQYF. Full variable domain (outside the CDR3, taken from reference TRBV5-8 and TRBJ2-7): EAGVTQSPTHLIKTRGQQATLRCSPISGHTSVYWYQQALGLGLQFLLWYDEGEERNRGNFPPRFSGRQFPNYSSELNVNALELEDSALYLCASSLTSGPLYEQYFGPGTRLTVT.

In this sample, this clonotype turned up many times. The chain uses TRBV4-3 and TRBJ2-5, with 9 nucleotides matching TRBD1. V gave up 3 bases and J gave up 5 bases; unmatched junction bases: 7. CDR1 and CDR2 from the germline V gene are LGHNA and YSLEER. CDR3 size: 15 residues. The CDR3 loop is CASSHSTGGGETQYF. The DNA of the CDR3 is TGCGCCAGCAGCCATTCAACAGGGGGCGGGGAGACCCAGTACTTC.

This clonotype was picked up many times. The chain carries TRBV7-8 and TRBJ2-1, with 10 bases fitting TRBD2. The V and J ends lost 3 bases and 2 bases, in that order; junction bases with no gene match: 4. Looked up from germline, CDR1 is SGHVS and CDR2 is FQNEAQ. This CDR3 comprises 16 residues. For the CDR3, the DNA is TGTGCCAGCAGCTTGGCGGGACTAGCGACCTACAATGAGCAGTTCTTC. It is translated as CASSLAGLATYNEQFF.

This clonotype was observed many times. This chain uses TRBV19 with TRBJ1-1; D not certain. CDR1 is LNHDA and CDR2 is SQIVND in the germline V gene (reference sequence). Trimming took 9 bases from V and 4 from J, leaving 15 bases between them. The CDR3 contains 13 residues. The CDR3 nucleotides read TGTGCCAGCACAAAGGGATGGGGCACTGAAGCTTTCTTT. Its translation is CASTKGWGTEAFF.

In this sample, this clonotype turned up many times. The CDR3 DNA reads as TGTGCCAGCAGCTTGAGTTACACCGGCGGGCATGGCTACACCTTC. Its protein product is CASSLSYTGGHGYTF. The gene calls are TRBV5-4 and TRBJ1-2, with no clear D. Germline assignment: CDR1 SGHNT and CDR2 YYREEE (reference sequence). V lost 1 base and J 6 bases, leaving 16 bases between the germline ends. The CDR3 contains 15 residues.

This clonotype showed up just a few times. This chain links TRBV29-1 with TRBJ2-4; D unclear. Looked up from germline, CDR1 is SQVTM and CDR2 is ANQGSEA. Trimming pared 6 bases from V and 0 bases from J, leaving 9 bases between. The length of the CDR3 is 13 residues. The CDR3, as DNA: TGCAGCGTCACACGGCTAGCCAAAAACATTCAGTACTTC. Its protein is CSVTRLAKNIQYF.

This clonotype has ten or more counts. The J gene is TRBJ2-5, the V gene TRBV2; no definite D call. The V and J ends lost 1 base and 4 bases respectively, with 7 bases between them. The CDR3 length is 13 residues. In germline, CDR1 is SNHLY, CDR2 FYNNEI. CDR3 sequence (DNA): TGTGCCAGCAGTGAAGTTAGGGTAGAGACCCAGTACTTC. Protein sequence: CASSEVRVETQYF.

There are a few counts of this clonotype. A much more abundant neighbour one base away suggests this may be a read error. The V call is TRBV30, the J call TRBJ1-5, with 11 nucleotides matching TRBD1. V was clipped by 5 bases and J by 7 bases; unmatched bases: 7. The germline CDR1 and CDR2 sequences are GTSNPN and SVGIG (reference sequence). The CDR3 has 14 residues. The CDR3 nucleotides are TGTGCCTGGGGACAGGGGGCGCGGGGACAGCCCCAGCATTTT. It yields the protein CAWGQGARGQPQHF. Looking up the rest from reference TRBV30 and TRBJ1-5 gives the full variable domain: SQTIHQWPATLVQPVGSPLSLECTVEGTSNPNLYWYRQAAGRGLQLLFYSVGIGQISSEVPQNLSASRPQDRQFILSSKKLLLSDSGFYLCAWGQGARGQPQHFGDGTRLSIL.

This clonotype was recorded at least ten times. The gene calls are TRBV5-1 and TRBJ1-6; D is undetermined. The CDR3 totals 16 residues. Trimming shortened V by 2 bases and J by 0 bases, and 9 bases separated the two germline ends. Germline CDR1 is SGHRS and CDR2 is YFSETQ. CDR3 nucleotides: TGCGCCAGCAGCTTTGACGACAACTCCTATAATTCACCCCTCCACTTT. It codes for CASSFDDNSYNSPLHF.

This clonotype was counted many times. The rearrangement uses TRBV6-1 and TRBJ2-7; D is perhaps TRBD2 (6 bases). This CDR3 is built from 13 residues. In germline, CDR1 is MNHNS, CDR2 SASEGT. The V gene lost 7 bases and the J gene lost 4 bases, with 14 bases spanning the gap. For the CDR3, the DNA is TGTGCCAGCAAAGATGGCGGGAAGTACGAGCAGTACTTC. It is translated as CASKDGGKYEQYF.

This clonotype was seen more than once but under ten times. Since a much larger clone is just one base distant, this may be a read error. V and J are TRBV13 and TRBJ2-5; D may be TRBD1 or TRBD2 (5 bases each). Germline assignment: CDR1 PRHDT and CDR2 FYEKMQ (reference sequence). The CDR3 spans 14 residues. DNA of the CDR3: TGTACCAGCAGCTTCCGGGACGGAGAAGAGACCCAGTACTTC. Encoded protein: CTSSFRDGEETQYF.

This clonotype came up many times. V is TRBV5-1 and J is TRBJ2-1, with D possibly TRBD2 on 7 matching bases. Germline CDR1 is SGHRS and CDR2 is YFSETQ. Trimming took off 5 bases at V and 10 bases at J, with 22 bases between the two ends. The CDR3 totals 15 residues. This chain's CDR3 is CASREFEGGGGEQFF. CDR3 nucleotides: TGCGCCAGCAGGGAGTTTGAGGGCGGCGGGGGCGAGCAGTTCTTC.

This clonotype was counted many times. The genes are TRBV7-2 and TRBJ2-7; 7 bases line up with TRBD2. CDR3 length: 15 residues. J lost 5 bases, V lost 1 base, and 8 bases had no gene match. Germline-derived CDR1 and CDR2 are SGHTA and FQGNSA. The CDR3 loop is CASSLVGRELHEQYF. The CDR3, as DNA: TGTGCCAGCAGCTTAGTAGGGCGGGAGCTCCACGAGCAGTACTTC.

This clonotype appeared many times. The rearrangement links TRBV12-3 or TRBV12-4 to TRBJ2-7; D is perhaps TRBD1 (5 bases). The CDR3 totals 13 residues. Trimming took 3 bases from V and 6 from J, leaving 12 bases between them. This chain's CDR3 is CASSFGASAEQYF. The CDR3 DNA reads TGTGCCAGCAGTTTTGGGGCTAGTGCCGAGCAGTACTTC.

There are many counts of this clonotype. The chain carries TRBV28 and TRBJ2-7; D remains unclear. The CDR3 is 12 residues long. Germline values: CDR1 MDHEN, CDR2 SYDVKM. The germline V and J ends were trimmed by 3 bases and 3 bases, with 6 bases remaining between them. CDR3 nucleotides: TGTGCCAGCAGTTTTGGGAACTACGAGCAGTACTTC. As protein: CASSFGNYEQYF.

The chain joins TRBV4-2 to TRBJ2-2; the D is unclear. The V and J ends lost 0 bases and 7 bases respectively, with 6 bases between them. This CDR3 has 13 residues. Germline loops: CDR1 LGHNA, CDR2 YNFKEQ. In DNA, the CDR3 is TGTGCCAGCAGCCAAGAAGGCCGCGGGGAGCTGTTTTTT. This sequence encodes CASSQEGRGELFF.

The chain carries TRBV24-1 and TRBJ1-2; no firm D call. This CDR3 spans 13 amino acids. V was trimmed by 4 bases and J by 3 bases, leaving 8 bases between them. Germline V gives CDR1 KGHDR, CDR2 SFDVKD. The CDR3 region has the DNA TGTGCCACCAGTGACGGGTCACACTATGGCTACACCTTC. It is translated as CATSDGSHYGYTF.